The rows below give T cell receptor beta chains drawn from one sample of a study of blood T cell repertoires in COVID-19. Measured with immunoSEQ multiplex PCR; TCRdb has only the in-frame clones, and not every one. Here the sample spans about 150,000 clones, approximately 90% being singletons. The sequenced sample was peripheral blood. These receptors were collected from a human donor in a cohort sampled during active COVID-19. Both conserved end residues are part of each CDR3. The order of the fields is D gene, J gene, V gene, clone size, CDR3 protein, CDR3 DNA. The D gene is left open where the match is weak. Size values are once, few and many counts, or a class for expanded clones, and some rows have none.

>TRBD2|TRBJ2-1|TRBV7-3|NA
CASSQHGGSYNEQFF
TGTGCCAGCAGCCAGCACGGGGGGTCATACAATGAGCAGTTCTTC
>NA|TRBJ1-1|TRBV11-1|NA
CASSPRQGNTEAFF
TGTGCCAGCAGCCCCCGGCAGGGAAACACTGAAGCTTTCTTT
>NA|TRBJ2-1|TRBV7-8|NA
CASSFSREQFF
TGTGCCAGCAGCTTCAGTCGTGAGCAGTTCTTC
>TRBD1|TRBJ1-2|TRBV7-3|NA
CASSSLTGSDGYTF
TGTGCCAGCAGCTCCCTGACAGGGAGTGATGGCTACACCTTC
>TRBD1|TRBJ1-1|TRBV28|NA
CASTFTGGAGTEAFF
TGTGCCAGCACCTTTACAGGGGGCGCGGGCACTGAAGCTTTCTTT
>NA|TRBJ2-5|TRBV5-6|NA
CASSHDIYQETQYF
TGTGCCAGCAGCCATGACATTTACCAAGAGACCCAGTACTTC
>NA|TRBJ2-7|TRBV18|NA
CASSPPTSSYEQYF
TGTGCCAGCTCACCACCCACAAGTTCCTACGAGCAGTACTTC
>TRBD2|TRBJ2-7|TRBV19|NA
CASSIDGSGDYEQYF
TGTGCCAGTAGTATAGATGGTAGCGGGGACTACGAGCAGTACTTC
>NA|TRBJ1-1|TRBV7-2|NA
CASSLDAGRAEAFF
TGTGCCAGCAGCTTAGACGCAGGGAGGGCTGAAGCTTTCTTT
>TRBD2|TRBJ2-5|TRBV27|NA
CASSYLGGGAETQYF
TGTGCCAGCAGTTACCTCGGCGGGGGGGCGGAGACCCAGTACTTC
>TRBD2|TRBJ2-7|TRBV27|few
CASSLFVGTSGEQQYF
TGTGCCAGCAGTTTATTTGTCGGGACTAGCGGGGAACAGCAGTACTTC
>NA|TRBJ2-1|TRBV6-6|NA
CASSYPAGSSYNEQFF
TGTGCCAGCAGTTACCCGGCGGGGAGCTCCTACAATGAGCAGTTCTTC
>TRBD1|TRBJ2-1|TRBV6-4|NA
CASSGIDGTGAIKLFF
TGTGCCAGCAGTGGAATAGACGGGACAGGGGCCATAAAGTTGTTCTTC
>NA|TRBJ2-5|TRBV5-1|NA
CASSYWAGEETQYF
TGCGCCAGCAGCTATTGGGCAGGCGAAGAGACCCAGTACTTC
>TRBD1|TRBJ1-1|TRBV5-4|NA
CASSLGQGGITEAFF
TGTGCCAGCAGCTTGGGACAGGGAGGAATCACTGAAGCTTTCTTT
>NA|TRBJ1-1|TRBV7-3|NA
CASSRIHDTEAFF
TGTGCCAGCAGCCGCATACATGACACTGAAGCTTTCTTT
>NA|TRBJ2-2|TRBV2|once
CASREEGAVTGELFF
TGTGCCAGCAGGGAGGAGGGAGCGGTCACCGGGGAGCTGTTTTTT
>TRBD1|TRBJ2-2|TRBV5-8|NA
CASSLIGQGTGELFF
TGTGCCAGCAGCTTGATTGGACAGGGGACCGGGGAGCTGTTTTTT
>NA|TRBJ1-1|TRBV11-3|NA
CASSLGSGFEAFF
TGTGCCAGCAGCTTAGGGTCAGGGTTTGAAGCTTTCTTT
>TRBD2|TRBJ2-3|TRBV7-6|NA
CASTRTSGGTDTQYF
TGTGCCAGCACCCGGACTAGCGGGGGCACAGATACGCAGTATTTT
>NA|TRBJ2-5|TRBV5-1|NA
CASSLSETQYF
TGCGCCAGCAGCCTGAGCGAGACCCAGTACTTC
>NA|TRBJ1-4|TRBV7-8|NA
CASSPPRGFREKLFF
TGTGCCAGCAGCCCGCCAAGGGGCTTTAGAGAAAAACTGTTTTTT
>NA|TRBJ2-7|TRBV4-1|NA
CASSQVFRYEQYF
TGCGCCAGCAGCCAAGTATTCAGATACGAGCAGTACTTC
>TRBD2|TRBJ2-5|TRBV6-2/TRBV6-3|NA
CASSNQGTSGGWETQYF
TGTGCCAGCAGTAATCAAGGGACTAGCGGGGGTTGGGAGACCCAGTACTTC
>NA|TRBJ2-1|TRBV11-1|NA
CASSPSGSRYEQFF
TGTGCCAGCAGCCCATCGGGATCACGGTATGAGCAGTTCTTC
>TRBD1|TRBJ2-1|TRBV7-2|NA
CASSADRGTYNEQFF
TGTGCCAGCAGCGCGGACAGGGGGACCTACAATGAGCAGTTCTTC
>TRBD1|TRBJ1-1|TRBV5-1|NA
CASSWRGQHTEAFF
TGCGCCAGCAGCTGGAGGGGACAGCACACTGAAGCTTTCTTT
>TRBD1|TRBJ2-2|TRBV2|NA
CANRDRGPGELFF
TGTGCCAACCGGGACAGGGGGCCCGGGGAGCTGTTTTTT
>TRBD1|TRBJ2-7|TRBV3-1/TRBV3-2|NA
CASSQAPGQGAYEQYF
TGTGCCAGCAGCCAAGCTCCGGGACAGGGGGCCTACGAGCAGTACTTC
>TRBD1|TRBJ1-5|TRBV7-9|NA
CASSPTGGGQPQHF
TGTGCCAGCAGCCCTACAGGGGGCGGACAGCCCCAGCATTTT
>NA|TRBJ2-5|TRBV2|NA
CASTEDSGAVGTQYF
TGTGCCAGCACCGAAGATTCAGGGGCAGTCGGGACCCAGTACTTC
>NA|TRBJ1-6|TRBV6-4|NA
CASSLTGRLDSPLHF
TGTGCCAGCAGTCTGACAGGTCGGCTCGATTCACCCCTCCACTTT
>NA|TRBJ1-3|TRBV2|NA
CASTASPGSGNTIYF
TGTGCCAGCACCGCTTCCCCAGGTTCTGGAAACACCATATATTTT
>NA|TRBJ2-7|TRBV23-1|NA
CASSRFMRVHEQYF
TGCGCCAGCAGTCGATTCATGCGGGTGCACGAGCAGTACTTC
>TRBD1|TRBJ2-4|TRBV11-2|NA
CASSSPQGAVKNIQYF
TGTGCCAGCAGCTCCCCCCAGGGGGCAGTCAAAAACATTCAGTACTTC
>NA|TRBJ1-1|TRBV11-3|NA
CASSLDAVNTEAFF
TGTGCCAGCAGCTTAGATGCAGTGAACACTGAAGCTTTCTTT
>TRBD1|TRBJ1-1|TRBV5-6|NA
CASRQQGITEAFF
TGTGCCAGCAGACAACAGGGGATCACTGAAGCTTTCTTT
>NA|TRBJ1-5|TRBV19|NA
CASRAPDQPQHF
TGTGCCAGTAGGGCCCCAGATCAGCCCCAGCATTTT
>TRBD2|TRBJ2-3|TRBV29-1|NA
CSVEVHGGGTDTQYF
TGCAGCGTTGAAGTACACGGGGGGGGCACAGATACGCAGTATTTT
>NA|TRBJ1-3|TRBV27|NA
CASSQEFSGNTIYF
TGTGCCAGCAGCCAGGAATTCTCTGGAAACACCATATATTTT
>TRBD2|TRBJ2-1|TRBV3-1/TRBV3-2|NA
CASSRQLSGESFF
TGTGCCAGCAGCCGACAACTTAGCGGGGAATCGTTCTTC
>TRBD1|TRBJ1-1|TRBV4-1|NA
CASSQDSGGYTEAFF
TGCGCCAGCAGCCAAGATTCAGGGGGCTACACTGAAGCTTTCTTT
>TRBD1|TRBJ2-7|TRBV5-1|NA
CASSRTGTGGAVQYF
TGCGCCAGCAGTCGAACCGGGACAGGGGGCGCGGTGCAGTACTTC
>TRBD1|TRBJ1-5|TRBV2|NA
CASNSGQGALGNQPQHF
TGTGCCAGCAACTCGGGACAGGGGGCGCTGGGTAATCAGCCCCAGCATTTT
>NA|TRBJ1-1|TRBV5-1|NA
CASSFGGLGGNTEAFF
TGCGCCAGCAGCTTCGGGGGTCTCGGAGGCAACACTGAAGCTTTCTTT
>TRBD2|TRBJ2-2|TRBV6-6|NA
CASRTASGGYAGELFF
TGTGCCAGCAGAACGGCTAGCGGGGGGTACGCCGGGGAGCTGTTTTTT
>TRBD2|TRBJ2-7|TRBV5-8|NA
CASSLQSSGGYEQYF
TGTGCCAGCAGCTTGCAGTCTAGCGGGGGGTACGAGCAGTACTTC
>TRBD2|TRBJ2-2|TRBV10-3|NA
CAITSGGNTGELFF
TGTGCCATCACTAGCGGGGGGAACACCGGGGAGCTGTTTTTT
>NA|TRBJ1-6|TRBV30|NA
CAWKDGGHSPLHF
TGTGCCTGGAAGGATGGAGGGCATTCACCCCTCCACTTT
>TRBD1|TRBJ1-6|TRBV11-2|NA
CASSTITGAGNSPLHF
TGTGCCAGCAGCACCATAACAGGGGCCGGGAATTCACCCCTCCACTTT
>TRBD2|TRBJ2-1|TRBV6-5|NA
CASSYFPSGGNEQFF
TGTGCCAGCAGTTACTTCCCTAGCGGGGGGAATGAGCAGTTCTTC
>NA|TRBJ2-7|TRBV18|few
CASSPSGGYEQYF
TGTGCCAGCTCACCTTCGGGTGGCTACGAGCAGTACTTC
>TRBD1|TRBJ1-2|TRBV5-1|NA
CASSIDRVPNYGYTF
TGCGCCAGCAGTATAGACAGGGTTCCTAATTATGGCTACACCTTC
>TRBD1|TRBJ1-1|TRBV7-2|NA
CASSRYARQGLAFF
TGTGCCAGCAGCCGTTATGCTAGACAGGGTTTAGCTTTCTTT
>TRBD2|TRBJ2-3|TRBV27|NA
CASSPPPLGGANTQYF
TGTGCCAGCAGTCCCCCGCCGCTCGGGGGGGCGAATACGCAGTATTTT
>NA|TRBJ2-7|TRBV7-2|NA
CASSLGTWSSYEQYF
TGTGCCAGCAGCTTAGGCACCTGGAGCTCCTACGAGCAGTACTTC
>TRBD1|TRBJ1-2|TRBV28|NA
CASRTGQGFFGYTF
TGTGCCAGCAGGACGGGACAGGGATTTTTTGGCTACACCTTC
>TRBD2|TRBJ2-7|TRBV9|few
CASSPAGESYEQYF
TGTGCCAGCAGCCCAGCGGGGGAGTCCTACGAGCAGTACTTC
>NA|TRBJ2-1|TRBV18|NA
CASSLSVSSYNEQFF
TGTGCCAGCTCCCTCTCGGTTAGCTCCTACAATGAGCAGTTCTTC
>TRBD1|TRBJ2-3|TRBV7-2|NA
CASSWDREADTQYF
TGTGCCAGCAGCTGGGACAGGGAAGCAGATACGCAGTATTTT